This T cell receptor (beta chain) stems from a study of blood T cells in healthy people across ages. Study-wide findings and caveats: Relative to aged donors, long-lived donors carried more naive CD4+ cells and displayed higher diversity. Per million T cells, the diversity of TCR beta decreased roughly linearly as age advanced.

The authors ran a second PCR of roughly 6 to 12 cycles using a sample-barcoded 5' primer and a J-beta primer mix. Each CDR3 protein gets one entry after TCRdb re-called the 5' RACE reads with MiXCR. The profile shows 1.5 million to 1.9 million distinct CDR3 sequences, around 40% of them singletons. The authors drew about 9.5 milliliters of peripheral blood from each donor. As to this clonotype: What it binds is not known.

V was pared by 5 bases and J by 16 bases, with 15 bases between. The CDR3 extends over 11 amino acids. Germline lookup yields CDR1 MNHEY and CDR2 SVGAGI. This chain uses TRBV6-5 with TRBJ2-1; the D is unclear. The receptor was derived from a woman younger than 35 in good health. Sequencing was carried out using blood. CDR3 sequence: CASSHPEQYFF. The CDR3, as DNA: TGTGCCAGCAGTCACCCCGAACAGTATTTCTTC.